These 25 T cell receptor beta chains share one sample of origin, sequenced in a study of vaccination and CD4 T cells after COVID-19. The antigens for these receptors are not known. The Oncomine TCR Beta short-read assay sequenced DNA from cultured CD4+ T cells. TCRdb reanalysed the PCR reads using MiXCR and keeps one entry per CDR3 protein. Altogether approximately 16,000 distinct CDR3 sequences are present, 36% being singletons, with the ten largest covering less than 30%. Documented treatment: roughly 11-day PBMC culture with coronavirus spike peptide pools or control peptides (ViraFEST assay). The sequenced sample was CD4+ T cells from blood, cultured in vitro, obtained before SARS-CoV-2 vaccination. Every receptor here comes from a human donor who received a COVID-19 vaccine.

Judged by abundance, this clonotype is medium-sized. The V gene is TRBV24-1, the J gene TRBJ1-5; D remains ambiguous. There are 15 residues in the CDR3. Between the trimmed V and J ends, which lost 5 bases and 0 bases, there was a span of 10 bases. Germline V gene data show CDR1 as KGHDR and CDR2 as SFDVKD. CDR3 in DNA: TGTGCCACCAGTGCCGGGTTGAATAGCAATCAGCCCCAGCATTTT. This encodes CATSAGLNSNQPQHF.

The chain links TRBV12-5 to TRBJ2-3; TRBD2 matches at 8 bases. V shed 8 bases and J 0 bases; nucleotides not matched to a gene: 13. CDR1 and CDR2 (germline): LGHNT, FRNRAP. The CDR3 has 17 residues. CDR3 region: CASSAREVDHSTDTQYF. The CDR3 DNA sequence: TGTGCTAGTTCCGCGCGGGAGGTGGACCATAGCACAGATACGCAGTATTTT. The full variable domain, its missing parts supplied by reference TRBV12-5 and TRBJ2-3, is DARVTQTPRHKVTEMGQEVTMRCQPILGHNTVFWYRQTMMQGLELLAYFRNRAPLDDSGMPKDRFSAEMPDATLATLKIQPSEPRDSAVYFCASSAREVDHSTDTQYFGPGTRLTVL.

This sequence joins TRBV5-1 and TRBJ1-3; D may be TRBD1 (5 bases). Trimming stripped 1 base from V and 1 base from J, with 6 bases between. CDR3 size: 14 residues. Germline V gene data show CDR1 as SGHRS and CDR2 as YFSETQ. This CDR3 is CASSLRGSGNTIYF. The CDR3, as DNA: TGCGCCAGCAGCTTGCGGGGGTCTGGAAACACCATATATTTT.

The chain employs TRBV27 and TRBJ2-3, with D uncertain. Germline V gene lookup returns CDR1 MNHEY and CDR2 SMNVEV (reference sequence). V shed 7 bases and J shed 7 bases, with 9 bases lying between them. The CDR3 covers 11 residues. This CDR3 reads CASKDRYTQYF. CDR3 nucleotide sequence: TGTGCCAGCAAGGATCGGTATACGCAGTATTTT.

The V call is TRBV12-5, the J call TRBJ2-3; D not resolved. The CDR3 has 13 residues. Germline assignment: CDR1 LGHNT and CDR2 FRNRAP. Trimming cost V 6 bases and J 4 bases, with 11 bases left between them. CDR3 region: CASGPLGADTQYF. The CDR3 DNA is TGTGCTAGTGGCCCACTCGGCGCAGATACGCAGTATTTT. The full variable domain, in which reference TRBV12-5 and TRBJ2-3 provide the parts outside the CDR3, is DARVTQTPRHKVTEMGQEVTMRCQPILGHNTVFWYRQTMMQGLELLAYFRNRAPLDDSGMPKDRFSAEMPDATLATLKIQPSEPRDSAVYFCASGPLGADTQYFGPGTRLTVL.

A few counts support this clonotype. The V and J genes are TRBV9 and TRBJ2-6; 9 nucleotides match TRBD1. V shed 4 bases, J shed 0 bases, and the junction held 8 bases outside the gene matches. The CDR3 has 18 residues. CDR1 SGDLS and CDR2 YYNGEE come from the germline V gene. The CDR3 is CASSSRTGALSGANVLTF. For the CDR3, the DNA is TGTGCCAGCAGCTCCCGGACAGGGGCTCTCTCTGGGGCCAACGTCCTGACTTTC. Full variable domain (rest looked up from reference TRBV9 and TRBJ2-6): DSGVTQTPKHLITATGQRVTLRCSPRSGDLSVYWYQQSLDQGLQFLIQYYNGEERAKGNILERFSAQQFPDLHSELNLSSLELGDSALYFCASSSRTGALSGANVLTFGAGSRLTVL.

This clonotype was recorded a few times. This chain links TRBV20-1 with TRBJ2-3, with 7 bases identical to TRBD1. V lost 5 bases, J lost 3 bases, and 2 bases stayed unmatched. The CDR3 totals 12 residues. Germline CDR1 and CDR2: DFQATT and SNEGSKA (reference sequence). For the CDR3, the DNA is TGCAGTGCTTCGACAGGGACAGATACGCAGTATTTT. The encoded protein is CSASTGTDTQYF.

CDR3 in amino acids: CASSPRGTGEDVNTEAFF. The DNA for the CDR3 is TGTGCCAGCAGCCCTCGTGGGACAGGGGAAGATGTGAACACTGAAGCTTTCTTT. The chain carries TRBV9 and TRBJ1-1, with 10 bases matching TRBD1. This CDR3 has 18 residues. The germline V gene encodes CDR1 SGDLS and CDR2 YYNGEE. V was clipped by 4 bases and J by 0 bases; unmatched bases: 12.

This clonotype was seen more than once but under ten times. V and J are TRBV27 and TRBJ2-1; D call uncertain. The CDR3 consists of 13 residues. The V end was cut by 6 bases, the J end by 2 bases, with 8 bases between. CDR1 is MNHEY and CDR2 is SMNVEV in the germline V gene (reference sequence). The CDR3 nucleotides are TGTGCCAGCAGGGGAAAAGCCTACAATGAGCAGTTCTTC. Translation: CASRGKAYNEQFF.

There are a few counts of this clonotype. The rearrangement uses TRBV7-3 and TRBJ2-5; maybe TRBD1 (5 bases). The CDR3 is made up of 13 amino acids. With 5 bases removed from V and 4 bases from J, the gap between germline ends came to 11 bases. Per the germline V gene, CDR1 is SGHTA and CDR2 is FQGTGA. The CDR3 nucleotides read TGTGCCAGCAGCCCAGGGCTGGCAGAGACCCAGTACTTC. Translating it yields CASSPGLAETQYF.

Comment on this clonotype: The junction departs from germline at one end; a sequencing error may be responsible. The genes are TRBV20-1 and TRBJ1-5; 10 bases agree with TRBD1. The CDR3 covers 14 residues. The germline V gene has CDR1 DFQATT and CDR2 SNEGSKA (reference sequence). The CDR3 DNA reads as TGCAGTGGTAGAGATACGACAGGGGGCCAGCCCCAGCATTTT. It yields the protein CSGRDTTGGQPQHF.

This clonotype was observed a few times. The chain joins TRBV11-2 to TRBJ1-1; D is unresolved. The CDR3 is 11 residues long. Trimming pared 1 base from V and 10 bases from J, leaving 7 bases between. Germline-derived CDR1 and CDR2 are SGHAT and FQNNGV. CDR3 sequence: CASSLGEGAFF. The CDR3 DNA reads TGTGCCAGCAGCTTAGGCGAAGGAGCTTTCTTT.

This clonotype was seen a handful of times. This sequence joins TRBV27 and TRBJ1-5; TRBD1 is a possible D gene (6 bases). Trimming pared 6 bases from V and 5 bases from J, leaving 14 bases between. This CDR3 is 14 amino acids long. CDR1 and CDR2 (germline): MNHEY, SMNVEV (reference sequence). CDR3 nucleotides: TGTGCCAGCAGCGCGGGACGGACAGATCAGCCCCAGCATTTT. It encodes CASSAGRTDQPQHF.

The chain employs TRBV9 and TRBJ1-3, with TRBD1 identical over 9 bases. Germline V gives CDR1 SGDLS, CDR2 YYNGEE. This CDR3 has 16 residues. V trimming: 4 bases; J trimming: 0 bases; junction bases outside the gene matches: 5. The CDR3 sequence is CASSMGTGNSGNTIYF. CDR3 DNA sequence: TGTGCCAGCAGCATGGGGACAGGGAACTCTGGAAACACCATATATTTT.

CDR3 coding DNA: TGTGCCAGTACTAGTAGCAATCAGCCCCAGCATTTT. It yields the protein CASTSSNQPQHF. V is TRBV19 and J is TRBJ1-5; D ambiguous. Trimming removed 7 bases at V and 0 bases at J, with 4 bases between. The CDR3 length is 12 residues. Germline values: CDR1 LNHDA, CDR2 SQIVND (reference sequence).

This clonotype was found a few times. The chain recombines TRBV12-3 or TRBV12-4 with TRBJ1-2; D gene unclear. The CDR3 loop spans 13 amino acids. The V end lost 0 bases, the J end lost 1 base, and 3 bases lay between the germline ends. DNA of the CDR3: TGTGCCAGCAGTTTAGCACTTAACTATGGCTACACCTTC. This translates into CASSLALNYGYTF.

The gene calls are TRBV6-2 or TRBV6-3 and TRBJ2-1; TRBD2 matches at 16 bases. Germline V gene data show CDR1 as MNHEY and CDR2 as SVGEGT. The CDR3 is made up of 19 amino acids. The V gene end was trimmed by 7 bases and the J gene end by 5 bases; junction bases not matched to a gene: 14. For the CDR3, the DNA is TGTGCCAGCACTAAGACCGGGACTAGCGGGGGGGCCGGACACAATGAGCAGTTCTTC. Its protein is CASTKTGTSGGAGHNEQFF.

This clonotype was detected a few times. This chain uses TRBV6-1 with TRBJ2-3; D perhaps matches TRBD2 (6 bases). CDR1 MNHNS and CDR2 SASEGT come from the germline V gene. The CDR3 covers 17 residues. V was clipped by 6 bases and J by 1 base, with 20 bases between them. Written as DNA, the CDR3 is TGTGCCAGCAGGAAGGCGAGGGGAGGAGATCGCACAGATACGCAGTATTTT. Amino acid sequence: CASRKARGGDRTDTQYF.

This clonotype was picked up a small number of times. The chain employs TRBV6-1 and TRBJ1-2; possibly TRBD1 for D (5 bases). Trimming removed 6 bases at V and 1 base at J, with 15 bases between. The CDR3 has 15 residues. Per germline, CDR1 MNHNS and CDR2 SASEGT. In nucleotides, the CDR3 is TGTGCCAGCAGAAGAATCGGGGGTGATAACTATGGCTACACCTTC. The encoded protein is CASRRIGGDNYGYTF.

This clonotype was detected a few times. The J gene is TRBJ2-3, the V gene TRBV20-1; TRBD2 is a possible D gene (6 bases). Trimming cost V 3 bases and J 5 bases, with 9 bases left between them. CDR1 DFQATT and CDR2 SNEGSKA come from the germline V gene (reference sequence). This CDR3 is built from 12 residues. The CDR3 protein is CSASKTRDTQYF. CDR3 DNA: TGCAGTGCTAGTAAGACTAGAGATACGCAGTATTTT.

This rearrangement joins TRBV2 to TRBJ1-1, with no clear D. Germline V gene sequence: CDR1 SNHLY, CDR2 FYNNEI. This CDR3 is built from 13 residues. Trimming left V 7 bases short and J 3 bases short, with 12 bases between. The CDR3 spells CASMGRLYTEAFF. As DNA, the CDR3 is TGTGCCAGCATGGGCAGACTGTACACTGAAGCTTTCTTT. Looking up the rest from reference TRBV2 and TRBJ1-1 gives the full variable domain: EPEVTQTPSHQVTQMGQEVILRCVPISNHLYFYWYRQILGQKVEFLVSFYNNEISEKSEIFDDQFSVERPDGSNFTLKIRSTKLEDSAMYFCASMGRLYTEAFFGQGTRLTVV.

This sequence joins TRBV10-3 and TRBJ1-2; D is possibly TRBD1 (5 bases). Trimming cost V 7 bases and J 0 bases, with 15 bases left between them. Germline-derived CDR1 and CDR2 are ENHRY and SYGVKD. The CDR3 sequence is 15 residues long. The CDR3 DNA reads TGTGCCATCACGAACGAGATAGGGGCTAACTATGGCTACACCTTC. Encoded protein: CAITNEIGANYGYTF.

This rearrangement joins TRBV5-1 to TRBJ2-5, with 10 bases lining up with TRBD1. The CDR3 extends over 13 amino acids. After removal of 6 bases from V and 3 bases from J, the junction contained 2 bases not matched to a gene. The germline CDR1 and CDR2 sequences are SGHRS and YFSETQ. CDR3 loop: CASKTGGEETQYF. The CDR3 DNA sequence: TGCGCCAGCAAGACAGGGGGCGAAGAGACCCAGTACTTC.

This clonotype has more than one count but fewer than ten. The chain is built from TRBV10-1 and TRBJ2-3; perhaps TRBD1 as D (5 bases). The V end was cut by 5 bases, the J end by 2 bases, with 11 bases between. The CDR3 runs 14 residues. Germline CDR1 and CDR2: WNHNN and SYGVQD (reference sequence). CDR3 region: CASSPDRNTDTQYF. Written as DNA, the CDR3 is TGCGCCAGCAGTCCAGACAGAAACACAGATACGCAGTATTTT.

The chain carries TRBV21-1 and TRBJ1-1; the table's D call of TRBD1 was not tested on the DNA. TRBV21-1 is classified as a pseudogene. This CDR3 has 17 amino acids. The CDR3 reads CASSTGQVPTMNTEAFF. The CDR3 nucleotides are TGTGCCAGCAGCACGGGACAGGTCCCTACCATGAACACTGAAGCTTTCTTT.